The entry below gives a single TCR beta chain sequence along with its context. The target antigen is unknown. The data were taken from a study of OX40 agonist ivuxolimab in advanced cancers. Background on the study: Patient treatment consisted of intravenous ivuxolimab administration every 2 weeks at 0.01 to 10 mg/kg.

The study's findings and limits: The authors also found low normalized T-cell clonal expansion in some nonresponders. CD4+ and CD8+ blood T cells expanded clonally by week 6 at 0.1 to 3.0 mg/kg. In general, CD8+ T cells held more expanded clones than CD4+ did, on average.

There are 12 residues in the CDR3. Trimming took off 7 bases at V and 4 bases at J, with 10 bases between the two ends. Germline loops: CDR1 LNHDA, CDR2 SQIVND (reference sequence). Assay: immunoSEQ multiplex PCR; the TCRdb copy retains only in-frame clones and omits some. The table records tens of thousands of clones, 80% to 90% of them present only once. The chain is built from TRBV19 and TRBJ1-2; D gene uncertain. The TCR was taken from an adult with an advanced solid tumor such as melanoma, head and neck, liver or kidney cancer. Sequencing used CD4+ or CD8+ T cells sorted from blood, obtained in a trial of the OX40 agonist ivuxolimab. The CDR3 spells CASKTDGYGYTF. The CDR3 nucleotides are TGTGCCAGTAAAACCGACGGCTATGGCTACACCTTC.